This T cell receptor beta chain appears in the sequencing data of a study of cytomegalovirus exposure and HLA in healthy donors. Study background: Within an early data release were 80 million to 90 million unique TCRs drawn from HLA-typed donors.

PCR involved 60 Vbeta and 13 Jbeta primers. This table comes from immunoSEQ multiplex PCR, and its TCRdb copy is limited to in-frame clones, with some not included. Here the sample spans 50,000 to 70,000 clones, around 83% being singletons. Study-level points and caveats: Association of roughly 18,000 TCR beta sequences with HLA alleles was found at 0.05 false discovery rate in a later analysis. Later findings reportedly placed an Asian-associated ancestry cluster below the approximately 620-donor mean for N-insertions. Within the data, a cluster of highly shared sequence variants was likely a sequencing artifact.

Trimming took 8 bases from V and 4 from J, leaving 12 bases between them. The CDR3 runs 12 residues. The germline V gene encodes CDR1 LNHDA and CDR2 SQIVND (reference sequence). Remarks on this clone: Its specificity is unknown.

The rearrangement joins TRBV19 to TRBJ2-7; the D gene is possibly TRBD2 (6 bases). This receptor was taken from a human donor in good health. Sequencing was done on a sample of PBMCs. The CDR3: CASSSAGYEQYF. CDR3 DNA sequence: TGTGCCAGTTCTTCGGCGGGGTACGAGCAGTACTTC.